Presented here are 21 T cell receptor beta chains from one specimen sequenced in a study of blood T cell repertoires in COVID-19. Method: immunoSEQ multiplex PCR; TCRdb's copy keeps in-frame clones and lacks some. The sample records 200,000 or so clones, 70% to 90% being singletons. The sample was peripheral blood. All receptors come from a woman in her 70s with active or convalescent COVID-19.

This chain connects TRBV6-5 to TRBJ2-1; TRBD1 matches 8 bases. Germline V lookup: CDR1 MNHEY, CDR2 SVGAGI. The junction had 5 bases not matched to a gene; V was cut back by 8 bases and J by 2 bases. The CDR3 covers 14 residues. This CDR3 is CASRGQGTYNEQFF. The CDR3 nucleotides are TGTGCCAGCCGCGGACAGGGCACCTACAATGAGCAGTTCTTC.

The chain combines TRBV21-1 with TRBJ2-7; the table's D call, TRBD2, has no DNA check behind it. TRBV21-1 is flagged as a pseudogene. The CDR3 loop spans 15 amino acids. Written as DNA, the CDR3 is TGTGCCAGCAGCAAACAGGCTAGCGGCTCCTACGAGCAGTACTTC. Protein sequence: CASSKQASGSYEQYF.

In its sample, this clone was seen a few times. The V gene is TRBV9, the J gene TRBJ2-1; D remains ambiguous. Germline V gene data show CDR1 as SGDLS and CDR2 as YYNGEE. The length of the CDR3 is 13 residues. V lost 3 bases, J lost 0 bases, and 4 bases lay in between. CDR3 region: CASSASSYNEQFF. CDR3 DNA sequence: TGTGCCAGCAGCGCTAGCTCCTACAATGAGCAGTTCTTC.

This rearrangement joins TRBV7-8 to TRBJ2-3, with TRBD2 matching 7 bases. The CDR3 is 16 amino acids. The germline CDR1 and CDR2 sequences are SGHVS and FQNEAQ. V shed 4 bases, J shed 3 bases, and the junction held 10 bases outside the gene matches. CDR3 sequence: CASSSGRRVETDTQYF. DNA of the CDR3: TGTGCCAGCAGCTCCGGGAGGAGGGTTGAGACAGATACGCAGTATTTT.

CDR3 DNA: TGTGCCAGCAGTGATTTCTGGACATTACGGGAGGGGATAAACAATGAGCAGTTCTTC. Protein sequence: CASSDFWTLREGINNEQFF. This sequence joins TRBV6-1 and TRBJ2-1; 8 bases line up with TRBD2. Germline CDR1 reads MNHNS; CDR2 reads SASEGT. The CDR3 has 19 amino acids. J was trimmed by 5 bases and V by 3 bases; bases with no gene match: 18.

V usage is TRBV6-5 and J usage is TRBJ1-1, with 7 bases matching TRBD1. J lost 5 bases, V lost 7 bases, and 4 bases had no gene match. The CDR3 runs 12 residues. Per germline, CDR1 MNHEY and CDR2 SVGAGI. CDR3: CASTPGGTEAFF. The DNA of the CDR3 is TGTGCCAGCACCCCAGGGGGGACTGAAGCTTTCTTT.

The chain links TRBV7-9 to TRBJ2-7; TRBD2 matches 14 bases. The CDR3 has 17 amino acids. The germline V gene has CDR1 SEHNR and CDR2 FQNEAQ (reference sequence). The J segment lost 2 bases and the V segment lost 1 base, leaving 4 bases of the junction unmatched. CDR3: CASSLVPGLAGAYEQYF. In nucleotides, the CDR3 is TGTGCCAGCAGCTTAGTACCGGGACTAGCGGGAGCCTACGAGCAGTACTTC.

The chain couples TRBV5-1 to TRBJ2-7; D ambiguous. This CDR3 has 15 amino acids. V lost 1 base and J lost 0, with 11 bases in between. The germline CDR1 and CDR2 sequences are SGHRS and YFSETQ. Written as DNA, the CDR3 is TGCGCCAGCAGCTTGATCACAGTTTCCTCCTACGAGCAGTACTTC. Its translation: CASSLITVSSYEQYF.

Note on this clone: Germline and junction disagree at one end, which may indicate a read error. The chain couples TRBV7-8 to TRBJ1-2; possible D gene TRBD1, 6 bases. Germline assignment: CDR1 SGHVS and CDR2 FQNEAQ. This CDR3 is 16 amino acids long. CDR3 nucleotide sequence: TGTGCCAGCACCTTAAGCAGTGGGACAAGCAACTATGGCTACACCTTC. Protein: CASTLSSGTSNYGYTF.

The chain uses TRBV3-1 (or the pseudogene TRBV3-2) and TRBJ2-1, with 11 bases lining up with TRBD2. Per the germline V gene, CDR1 is LGHDT and CDR2 is YNNKEL (reference sequence). The CDR3 has 16 residues. V was clipped by 4 bases and J by 5 bases; unmatched bases: 7. In DNA form, the CDR3 reads TGTGCCAGCAGCCTAATTGGGACTAGCGGAAACAATGAGCAGTTCTTC. It encodes CASSLIGTSGNNEQFF.

Only one count was recorded for this clone. Written as DNA, the CDR3 is TGTGCCAGCAGTTGGGGGGGGGCCATCTACGAGCAGTACTTC. Amino acids: CASSWGGAIYEQYF. The V gene is TRBV6-5, the J gene TRBJ2-7; D perhaps matches TRBD2 (7 bases). There are 14 residues in the CDR3. The V gene's germline CDR1 is MNHEY and CDR2 SVGAGI. Trimming cost V 4 bases and J 3 bases, with 13 bases left between them.

The chain couples TRBV12-5 to TRBJ1-2; D may be TRBD1 (5 bases). The V gene's germline CDR1 is LGHNT and CDR2 FRNRAP. The CDR3 loop spans 14 amino acids. Between the trimmed V and J ends, which lost 6 bases and 4 bases, there was a span of 15 bases. In DNA, the CDR3 is TGTGCTAGTGGCTCGAGTTTGGGGGGCTATGGCTACACCTTC. Amino acids: CASGSSLGGYGYTF.

V gene TRBV18 combines with J gene TRBJ2-1, with TRBD2 matching 11 bases. J was trimmed by 7 bases and V by 0 bases; bases with no gene match: 5. CDR1 KGHSH and CDR2 LQKENI come from the germline V gene. CDR3 length: 16 amino acids. The CDR3 nucleotides read TGTGCCAGCTCACCACCCGGGACTAGCGGCGGGAATGAGCAGTTCTTC. Its translation is CASSPPGTSGGNEQFF. The whole variable domain, filled in from reference TRBV18 and TRBJ2-1, reads NAGVMQNPRHLVRRRGQEARLRCSPMKGHSHVYWYRQLPEEGLKFMVYLQKENIIDESGMPKERFSAEFPKEGPSILRIQQVVRGDSAAYFCASSPPGTSGGNEQFFGPGTRLTVL.

The chain employs TRBV18 and TRBJ2-1; no definite D call. From germline, CDR1 is KGHSH and CDR2 LQKENI. V lost 3 bases, J lost 6 bases, and 9 bases lay in between. The CDR3 consists of 13 residues. This CDR3 reads CASSPIQTNEQFF. CDR3 DNA: TGTGCCAGCTCACCGATACAGACCAATGAGCAGTTCTTC.

The genes are TRBV7-9 and TRBJ2-7; perhaps TRBD1 as D (5 bases). Trimming removed 4 bases at V and 3 bases at J, with 7 bases between. The germline gives CDR1 SEHNR, CDR2 FQNEAQ (reference sequence). The CDR3 length is 12 residues. This CDR3 reads CASSSGLYEQYF. DNA of the CDR3: TGTGCCAGCAGCTCAGGGCTCTACGAGCAGTACTTC.

Here the CDR3 DNA reads TGTGCCAGCAGTTTGGTAGGACATATCACAGATACGCAGTATTTT. This translates into CASSLVGHITDTQYF. The V and J genes are TRBV6-5 and TRBJ2-3; a weak D match, TRBD1 (5 bases). CDR3 length: 15 amino acids. Deletions cut 4 bases from V and 2 bases from J, with 13 bases between. Germline V CDR1 and CDR2: MNHEY, SVGAGI.

CDR3 bases: TGTGCCAGCAGTGACGAAATGACTAGTCCCAATGAGCAGTTCTTC. As protein: CASSDEMTSPNEQFF. The V and J genes are TRBV6-4 and TRBJ2-1; tentative D call: TRBD2 (6 bases). V dropped 2 bases and J dropped 6 bases, with 14 bases sitting between them. The CDR3 runs 15 residues. Germline V CDR1 and CDR2: MRHNA, SNTAGT.

The rearrangement links TRBV21-1 to TRBJ1-5; TRBD1, the D gene given by the table, was not confirmed from the DNA. TRBV21-1 is described as a pseudogene. CDR3 length: 18 amino acids. CDR3 loop: CASSSPEHRDRGNQPQHF. The CDR3 nucleotides are TGTGCCAGCAGCAGCCCAGAACATCGAGACAGGGGCAATCAGCCCCAGCATTTT.

The sample holds one count of this clone. J is TRBJ2-1 and V is TRBV29-1; 7 bases line up with TRBD1. Trimming at V came to 5 bases and at J to 5 bases, leaving 9 bases not matched to a gene. This CDR3 region has 14 residues. Looked up from germline, CDR1 is SQVTM and CDR2 is ANQGSEA. Here the CDR3 DNA reads TGCAGCGTTCGACAGGGAAGTAGAGACAATGAGCAGTTCTTC. Translating it yields CSVRQGSRDNEQFF.

The chain carries TRBV6-5 and TRBJ1-1, with 11 nucleotides matching TRBD1. The junction had 3 bases not matched to a gene; V was cut back by 6 bases and J by 0 bases. This CDR3 comprises 15 residues. The germline gives CDR1 MNHEY, CDR2 SVGAGI. In DNA, the CDR3 is TGTGCCAGCAGGGACAGGGGGCTACTGAACACTGAAGCTTTCTTT. Translation: CASRDRGLLNTEAFF.

Note on this clone: Germline and junction disagree at one end, which may indicate a read error. The chain employs TRBV19 and TRBJ1-2, with D possibly TRBD1 on 5 matching bases. The CDR3 covers 14 residues. CDR1 is LNHDA and CDR2 is SQIVND in the germline V gene (reference sequence). The CDR3 spells CASIITGQGYGYTF. The DNA for the CDR3 is TGTGCCAGTATTATAACCGGTCAGGGCTATGGCTACACCTTC. Complete variable domain (other parts from reference TRBV19 and TRBJ1-2): DGGITQSPKYLFRKEGQNVTLSCEQNLNHDAMYWYRQDPGQGLRLIYYSQIVNDFQKGDIAEGYSVSREKKESFPLTVTSAQKNPTAFYLCASIITGQGYGYTFGSGTRLTVV.